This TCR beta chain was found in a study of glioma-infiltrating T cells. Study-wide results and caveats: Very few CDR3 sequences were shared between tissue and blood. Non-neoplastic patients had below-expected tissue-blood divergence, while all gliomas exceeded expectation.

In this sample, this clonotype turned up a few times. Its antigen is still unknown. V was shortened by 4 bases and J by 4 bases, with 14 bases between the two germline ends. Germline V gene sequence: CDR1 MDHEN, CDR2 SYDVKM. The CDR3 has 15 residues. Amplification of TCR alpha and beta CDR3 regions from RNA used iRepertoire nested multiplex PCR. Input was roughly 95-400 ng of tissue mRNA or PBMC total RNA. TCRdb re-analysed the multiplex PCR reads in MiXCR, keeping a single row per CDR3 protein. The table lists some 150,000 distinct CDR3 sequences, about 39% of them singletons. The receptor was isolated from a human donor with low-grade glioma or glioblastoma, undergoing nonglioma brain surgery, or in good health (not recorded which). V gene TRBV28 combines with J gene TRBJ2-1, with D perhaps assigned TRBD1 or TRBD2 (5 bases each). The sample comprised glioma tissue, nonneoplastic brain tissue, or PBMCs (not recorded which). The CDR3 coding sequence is TGTGCCAGCAGTTCCTCTTCGGGACCGTACAATGAGCAGTTCTTC. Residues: CASSSSSGPYNEQFF.